The 30 T cell receptor beta chains in this list originate from one sample, sequenced in a study of blood T cell repertoires in COVID-19 (dated by TCRdb to between 2020 and 2021). Libraries came from the immunoSEQ multiplex PCR assay. In its TCRdb copy, this immuneACCESS table keeps in-frame sequences only and misses some clones. Where compared with another copy, unresolved V genes explain less than half of these, and the others have no known cause. This sample gives over 120,000 clones in total; about 85% of them show up just once. The ten largest make up about 2.8% of the sample. The sequenced material came from peripheral blood. Receptor source: a human donor with acute or convalescent COVID-19. The donor label of this sample is uncertain.

This rearrangement joins TRBV28 to TRBJ1-3; D remains unclear. CDR1 is MDHEN and CDR2 is SYDVKM in the germline V gene. The V end was cut by 4 bases, the J end by 5 bases, with 3 bases between. The CDR3 runs to 11 residues. In DNA, the CDR3 is TGTGCCAGCAGTTGGCGAAACACCATATATTTT. It codes for CASSWRNTIYF.

The V call is TRBV7-6, the J call TRBJ2-1; the D gene is possibly TRBD1 (6 bases). Germline V lookup: CDR1 SGHVS, CDR2 FNYEAQ. The CDR3 totals 13 residues. CDR3 coding DNA: TGTGACGTACAGGGCGGTTCCTACAATGAGCAGTTCTTC. Translation: CDVQGGSYNEQFF.

This clone has more than one count but fewer than ten. The gene calls are TRBV6-1 and TRBJ1-6; TRBD1 might be the D (6 bases). The CDR3 has 15 residues. V was shortened by 3 bases and J by 5 bases, with 11 bases between the two germline ends. Germline V CDR1 and CDR2: MNHNS, SASEGT. The CDR3 DNA sequence: TGTGCCAGCAGTGACAGGACAGTGAATAATTCACCCCTCCACTTT. Its protein is CASSDRTVNNSPLHF.

The chain is built from TRBV4-1 and TRBJ2-7; D is perhaps TRBD1 (5 bases). V was pared by 3 bases and J by 0 bases, with 18 bases between. Germline V gene sequence: CDR1 MGHRA, CDR2 YSYEKL. CDR3 length equals 17 residues. CDR3 region: CASSHPTTDTSSYEQYF. In nucleotides, the CDR3 is TGCGCCAGCAGCCACCCTACCACGGACACGAGCTCCTACGAGCAGTACTTC.

J is TRBJ1-1 and V is TRBV29-1; 8 positions agree with TRBD1. The CDR3 loop spans 13 amino acids. Per germline, CDR1 SQVTM and CDR2 ANQGSEA. J was trimmed by 3 bases and V by 5 bases; bases with no gene match: 5. CDR3: CSVRPDRDTEAFF. Written as DNA, the CDR3 is TGCAGCGTTAGGCCGGACAGGGACACTGAAGCTTTCTTT.

The chain uses TRBV19 and TRBJ2-7; 8 bases agree with TRBD2. Per germline, CDR1 LNHDA and CDR2 SQIVND (reference sequence). This CDR3 is built from 14 residues. V shed 9 bases, J shed 1 base, and the junction held 8 bases outside the gene matches. The CDR3 DNA sequence: TGTGCCAGGGAGGGCGGGAGGAATTCCTACGAGCAGTACGTC. Amino acids: CAREGGRNSYEQYV.

The genes are TRBV29-1 and TRBJ2-2; 9 nucleotides match TRBD1. This CDR3 region has 15 residues. The V segment lost 3 bases and the J segment 6 bases; nucleotides outside the gene matches: 8. Germline loops: CDR1 SQVTM, CDR2 ANQGSEA. The CDR3 here is CSVEGQGSSSGELFF. DNA of the CDR3: TGCAGCGTTGAGGGACAGGGCTCTTCCTCCGGGGAGCTGTTTTTT.

This chain joins TRBV30 and TRBJ1-6, with D perhaps TRBD1 (6 bases). Deletions cut 2 bases from V and 1 base from J, with 15 bases between. Germline values: CDR1 GTSNPN, CDR2 SVGIG (reference sequence). This CDR3 spans 17 amino acids. The CDR3 sequence is CAWSSQGHRSYNSPLHF. The CDR3 DNA follows: TGTGCCTGGAGTTCCCAGGGACATAGGTCCTATAATTCACCCCTCCACTTT.

In this sample, this clone turned up once. The genes are TRBV27 and TRBJ2-1, with a weak D call TRBD2 (7 bases). Germline V gives CDR1 MNHEY, CDR2 SMNVEV (reference sequence). The V and J ends lost 5 bases and 8 bases respectively, with 13 bases between them. The CDR3 length is 13 residues. Here the CDR3 DNA reads TGTGCCAGCAGTCGGGGGGCCATAGATGAGCAGTTCTTC. Translating gives CASSRGAIDEQFF.

In this sample, this clone turned up once. The chain employs TRBV10-3 and TRBJ1-2; D ambiguous. Trimming removed 10 bases at V and 2 bases at J, with 11 bases between. The CDR3 is 12 amino acids. Germline V gives CDR1 ENHRY, CDR2 SYGVKD. In DNA form, the CDR3 reads TGTGCCACCGCCCATAGCAACTATGGCTACACCTTC. Amino acid sequence: CATAHSNYGYTF.

V usage is TRBV28 and J usage is TRBJ1-2; TRBD1 matches at 7 bases. J gave up 4 bases and V 5 bases, and 16 bases lay outside the gene matches. Germline V gene data show CDR1 as MDHEN and CDR2 as SYDVKM. This CDR3 has 17 amino acids. The CDR3, as DNA: TGTGCCAGCAGTCTTCCGGGACAGCCAGAAATAGGCTATGGCTACACCTTC. Its protein is CASSLPGQPEIGYGYTF.

The chain combines TRBV3-1 (or the pseudogene TRBV3-2) with TRBJ1-6; perhaps TRBD1 as D (5 bases). V dropped 0 bases and J dropped 8 bases, with 8 bases sitting between them. The CDR3 is 14 residues long. The V gene's germline CDR1 is LGHDT and CDR2 YNNKEL (reference sequence). The CDR3 coding sequence is TGTGCCAGCAGCCAAGAAAGGGGCCATTCACCCCTCCACTTT. Protein product: CASSQERGHSPLHF.

The genes are TRBV6-2 or TRBV6-3 and TRBJ2-5; 8 bases fit TRBD2. V shed 0 bases and J 5 bases; nucleotides not matched to a gene: 2. The CDR3 is made up of 14 amino acids. CDR1 MNHEY and CDR2 SVGEGT come from the germline V gene. In DNA form, the CDR3 reads TGTGCCAGCAGTTACTCGGGCGGGAGGGAGACCCAGTACTTC. Translating it yields CASSYSGGRETQYF.

This clone occurred a few times. The chain couples TRBV29-1 to TRBJ2-2, with TRBD1 identical over 9 bases. The CDR3 covers 18 residues. The germline V gene has CDR1 SQVTM and CDR2 ANQGSEA. J was trimmed by 4 bases and V by 7 bases; bases with no gene match: 19. This chain's CDR3 is CSAKELGTGIGGTGELFF. CDR3 DNA sequence: TGCAGCGCGAAAGAATTAGGGACAGGGATAGGAGGCACCGGGGAGCTGTTTTTT.

The table lists this clone with a count of one. This chain uses TRBV19 with TRBJ1-5; TRBD1 aligns across 9 bases. This CDR3 comprises 14 residues. J was trimmed by 4 bases and V by 7 bases; bases with no gene match: 5. CDR1 and CDR2 from the germline V gene are LNHDA and SQIVND (reference sequence). The CDR3 nucleotides are TGTGCCAGTACCCCTGGGACAGGGAATCAGCCCCAGCATTTT. It translates to CASTPGTGNQPQHF.

J is TRBJ1-6 and V is TRBV7-2; D unresolved. V was pared by 6 bases and J by 0 bases, with 6 bases between. Germline assignment: CDR1 SGHTA and CDR2 FQGNSA. The CDR3 has 14 residues. This CDR3 is CASSSSSYNSPLHF. The CDR3 bases are TGTGCCAGCAGTTCGAGCTCCTATAATTCACCCCTCCACTTT.

In this sample, this clone turned up once. This chain connects TRBV7-3 to TRBJ1-2; 10 nucleotides align to TRBD1. The trim removed 3 bases at V and 4 bases at J, leaving 8 bases unmatched. There are 16 residues in the CDR3. The germline V gene encodes CDR1 SGHTA and CDR2 FQGTGA. Here the CDR3 reads CASSFQTGGLSYGYTF. The DNA for the CDR3 is TGTGCCAGCAGCTTCCAGACAGGGGGCCTAAGCTATGGCTACACCTTC.

The V and J genes are TRBV7-2 and TRBJ1-1, with 7 nucleotides matching TRBD1. With V trimmed by 6 bases and J by 3 bases, 10 bases remained unmatched. The germline gives CDR1 SGHTA, CDR2 FQGNSA. The CDR3 extends over 15 amino acids. CDR3 nucleotides: TGTGCCAGCAGATACTTCTCCGGGACAGACACTGAAGCTTTCTTT. It encodes CASRYFSGTDTEAFF.

CDR3 sequence (DNA): TGTGCTGTTGCGGGGGGGCAGATTTACTACGAGCAGTACTTC. Translated, it gives CAVAGGQIYYEQYF. The V gene is TRBV7-8, the J gene TRBJ2-7; 9 bases are shared with TRBD2. The CDR3 is made up of 14 amino acids. Germline V gene sequence: CDR1 SGHVS, CDR2 FQNEAQ.

The rearrangement uses TRBV6-1 and TRBJ1-2, with unresolved D. The CDR3 spans 16 residues. Germline V gene lookup returns CDR1 MNHNS and CDR2 SASEGT. Trimming pared 2 bases from V and 0 bases from J, leaving 13 bases between. The CDR3 here is CASSEYDEGTNYGYTF. As DNA, the CDR3 is TGTGCCAGCAGTGAATACGATGAGGGAACTAACTATGGCTACACCTTC.

This rearrangement joins TRBV5-1 to TRBJ2-2, with TRBD2 matching 8 bases. CDR3 length: 16 amino acids. The germline CDR1 and CDR2 sequences are SGHRS and YFSETQ. Trimming at V came to 2 bases and at J to 3 bases, leaving 6 bases not matched to a gene. CDR3 nucleotides: TGCGCCAGCAGCTTCGGGGGGGGCGAGTACACCGGGGAGCTGTTTTTT. Protein product: CASSFGGGEYTGELFF.

CDR3 nucleotides: TGCAGCGTCTACCAACCGGGACAGGGTAATGAAAAACTGTTTTTT. This codes for CSVYQPGQGNEKLFF. This rearrangement joins TRBV29-1 to TRBJ1-4; TRBD1 matches 9 bases. Germline V lookup: CDR1 SQVTM, CDR2 ANQGSEA. The CDR3 totals 15 residues. V gave up 6 bases and J gave up 4 bases; unmatched junction bases: 9. Full variable domain (missing parts from reference TRBV29-1 and TRBJ1-4): SAVISQKPSRDICQRGTSLTIQCQVDSQVTMMFWYRQQPGQSLTLIATANQGSEATYESGFVIDKFPISRPNLTFSTLTVSNMSPEDSSIYLCSVYQPGQGNEKLFFGSGTQLSVL.

The J gene is TRBJ2-1, the V gene TRBV9, with 8 bases aligning to TRBD2. V shed 0 bases, J shed 7 bases, and the junction held 3 bases outside the gene matches. CDR1 SGDLS and CDR2 YYNGEE come from the germline V gene. CDR3 size: 14 residues. CDR3 sequence reads: CASSVAGGINEQFF. The CDR3 nucleotides read TGTGCCAGCAGCGTAGCGGGAGGGATAAATGAGCAGTTCTTC.

The chain combines TRBV4-3 with TRBJ2-5; 10 bases line up with TRBD2. This CDR3 region has 16 residues. Germline assignment: CDR1 LGHNA and CDR2 YSLEER. The trim removed 2 bases at V and 4 bases at J, leaving 7 bases unmatched. The CDR3 loop is CASSQRPSSGRETQYF. CDR3 bases: TGCGCCAGCAGCCAACGACCTTCTAGCGGGAGAGAGACCCAGTACTTC.

The chain joins TRBV5-8 to TRBJ2-2; maybe TRBD1 (5 bases). Trimming pared 3 bases from V and 5 bases from J, leaving 14 bases between. The CDR3 runs to 15 residues. Per the germline V gene, CDR1 is SGHTS and CDR2 is YDEGEE. DNA of the CDR3: TGTGCCAGCAGCTGGGAAGGGGATTTAACCGGGGAGCTGTTTTTT. Amino acids: CASSWEGDLTGELFF.

The rearrangement links TRBV7-3 to TRBJ2-3; unclear D gene. V was clipped by 5 bases and J by 6 bases, with 15 bases between them. The length of the CDR3 is 14 residues. The germline gives CDR1 SGHTA, CDR2 FQGTGA. The CDR3 here is CASSIGPLADTQYF. For the CDR3, the DNA is TGTGCCAGCAGCATTGGGCCTTTGGCGGATACGCAGTATTTT.

This rearrangement joins TRBV7-6 to TRBJ1-1; D not resolved. Germline V gives CDR1 SGHVS, CDR2 FNYEAQ. The length of the CDR3 is 15 residues. Deletions cut 8 bases from V and 3 bases from J, with 19 bases between. The CDR3 DNA reads TGTGCCAGCTCCTCAATAGCCAGTGCTTACACTGAAGCTTTCTTT. It yields the protein CASSSIASAYTEAFF.

The chain uses TRBV5-4 and TRBJ1-3, with D unresolved. There are 15 residues in the CDR3. The V gene's germline CDR1 is SGHNT and CDR2 YYREEE (reference sequence). The ends were cut back, 1 base at V and 4 bases at J, with 12 bases in the middle. The CDR3, as DNA: TGTGCCAGCAGCTTGTACGCAGCGAAAGGAAACACCATATATTTT. Translated: CASSLYAAKGNTIYF.

V and J are TRBV18 and TRBJ2-5; perhaps TRBD1 as D (5 bases). Germline CDR1 is KGHSH and CDR2 is LQKENI. Trimming stripped 3 bases from V and 1 base from J, with 9 bases between. The CDR3 consists of 14 residues. The CDR3 is CASSPSRAQETQYF. The CDR3 region has the DNA TGTGCCAGCTCACCCTCCAGGGCCCAAGAGACCCAGTACTTC.

The genes are TRBV6-5 and TRBJ2-7; D uncertain. The CDR3 consists of 11 residues. The germline V gene encodes CDR1 MNHEY and CDR2 SVGAGI. The V and J ends lost 6 bases and 2 bases respectively, with 5 bases between them. This CDR3 is CASRGAYEQYF. The DNA of the CDR3 is TGTGCCAGCAGAGGAGCCTACGAGCAGTACTTC.